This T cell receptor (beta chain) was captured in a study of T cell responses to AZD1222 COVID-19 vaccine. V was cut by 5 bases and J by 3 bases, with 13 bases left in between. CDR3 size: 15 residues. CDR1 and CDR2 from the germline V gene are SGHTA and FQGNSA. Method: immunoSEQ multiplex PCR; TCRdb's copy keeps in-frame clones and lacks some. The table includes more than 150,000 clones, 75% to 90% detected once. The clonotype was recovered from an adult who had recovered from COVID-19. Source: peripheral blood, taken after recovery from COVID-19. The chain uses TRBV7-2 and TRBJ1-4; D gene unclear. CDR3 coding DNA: TGTGCCAGCAGCGGAGGGAGACACCCTAATGAAAAACTGTTTTTT. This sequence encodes CASSGGRHPNEKLFF. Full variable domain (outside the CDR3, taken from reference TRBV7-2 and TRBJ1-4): GAGVSQSPSNKVTEKGKDVELRCDPISGHTALYWYRQSLGQGLEFLIYFQGNSAPDKSGLPSDRFSAERTGGSVSTLTIQRTQQEDSAVYLCASSGGRHPNEKLFFGSGTQLSVL.